This T cell receptor (beta chain) was identified during a study of cytomegalovirus exposure and HLA in healthy donors. As for the study in general: Of over 300 genotyped donors, more than 70% clustered with self-reported Caucasian donors. Findings and limits, study-wide: Versus the approximately 700-donor mean, an Asian-associated ancestry cluster reportedly showed fewer N-insertions in a later analysis.

The CDR3 loop spans 14 amino acids. The V end was cut by 8 bases, the J end by 1 base, with 12 bases between. Germline CDR1 reads MDHEN; CDR2 reads SYDVKM. Note on this clone: The antigen is not known.

It was with 60 Vbeta and 13 Jbeta primers that the PCR ran. Clones were read by immunoSEQ multiplex PCR, and TCRdb kept only the in-frame ones, dropping some. The table has some 89,000 clones, just under 80% seen once. The origin of this receptor is a woman in her thirties or forties in good health and CMV-seropositive. This rearrangement joins TRBV28 to TRBJ1-5; unclear D gene. The material sequenced was PBMCs. In nucleotides, the CDR3 is TGTGCCAGCTCGTTCCGGGAGAGCAATCAGCCCCAGCATTTT. Translation: CASSFRESNQPQHF. Complete variable domain (other parts from reference TRBV28 and TRBJ1-5): DVKVTQSSRYLVKRTGEKVFLECVQDMDHENMFWYRQDPGLGLRLIYFSYDVKMKEKGDIPEGYSVSREKKERFSLILESASTNQTSMYLCASSFRESNQPQHFGDGTRLSIL.